These 25 T cell receptor beta chains originate from one sample sequenced in a study of CD8 T cells in ankylosing spondylitis. Findings of the study overall: Fewer than ten highly homologous variants made up a TCR beta motif that seemed to typify ankylosing spondylitis blood.

These receptors are not linked to any known antigen. A single record per CDR3 protein comes from TCRdb applying MiXCR to the 5' RACE reads. The profile covers 220,000 or so distinct CDR3 sequences, with about 18% appearing a single time and more than 40% taken by the ten largest. The source material was blood, either unsorted or a sorted T cell fraction (not recorded which). These receptors all stem from a male donor with ankylosing spondylitis.

About this clonotype itself: Since no conserved phenylalanine or tryptophan closes the CDR3, a read error is the likely cause. This chain uses TRBV27 with TRBJ2-1, with TRBD1 identical over 8 bases. J gave up 8 bases and V 6 bases, and 9 bases lay outside the gene matches. The CDR3 has 14 amino acids. Germline V gene sequence: CDR1 MNHEY, CDR2 SMNVEV (reference sequence). The CDR3 spells CASSILDREDEQFV. In nucleotides, the CDR3 is TGTGCCAGCAGCATACTGGACAGGGAGGATGAGCAGTTCGTC.

This clonotype was found a few times. The chain recombines TRBV27 with TRBJ1-2; D ambiguous. Germline V gene lookup returns CDR1 MNHEY and CDR2 SMNVEV (reference sequence). The V and J ends lost 5 bases and 8 bases respectively, with 12 bases between them. This CDR3 is 12 amino acids long. CDR3 in amino acids: CASSPNLKGYTF. Here the CDR3 DNA reads TGTGCCAGCAGTCCTAATCTCAAGGGCTACACCTTC.

This clonotype was counted at least ten times. CDR3 nucleotide sequence: TGTGCCAGCAGCTTAGTCGGGGGAGGGAACCCCTACGAGCAGTACTTC. It translates to CASSLVGGGNPYEQYF. This chain joins TRBV11-2 and TRBJ2-7; 7 bases map to TRBD2. The length of the CDR3 is 16 residues. With V trimmed by 1 base and J by 2 bases, 8 bases remained unmatched. Germline CDR1 reads SGHAT; CDR2 reads FQNNGV.

This clonotype was observed a few times. The V gene is TRBV7-3, the J gene TRBJ2-2, with a possible D match to TRBD2 (5 bases). This CDR3 is 15 amino acids long. V lost 5 bases and J lost 3, with 13 bases in between. Germline V CDR1 and CDR2: SGHTA, FQGTGA. The CDR3 here is CASSPSGSHTGELFF. The CDR3 DNA reads TGTGCCAGCAGCCCCTCGGGGTCCCACACCGGGGAGCTGTTTTTT.

The gene calls are TRBV30 and TRBJ2-7; possibly TRBD2 for D (5 bases). The CDR3 length is 14 residues. Trimming shortened V by 1 base and J by 0 bases, and 10 bases separated the two germline ends. Germline V CDR1 and CDR2: GTSNPN, SVGIG (reference sequence). The CDR3 DNA reads as TGTGCCTGGAGTGAGAGCGGTACCTCCTACGAGCAGTACTTC. Protein product: CAWSESGTSYEQYF.

This clonotype has at least ten counts. V gene TRBV12-3 or TRBV12-4 combines with J gene TRBJ2-1, with 7 nucleotides matching TRBD1. This CDR3 is 14 amino acids long. V lost 5 bases to trimming and J lost 1 base; unmatched junction nucleotides: 2. The CDR3 region is CASSGGQSYNEQFF. The CDR3 DNA follows: TGTGCCAGCAGTGGGGGACAGTCCTACAATGAGCAGTTCTTC.

This chain joins TRBV7-9 and TRBJ1-5; D not certain. The CDR3 loop spans 15 amino acids. V lost 5 bases and J lost 2, with 13 bases in between. Germline loops: CDR1 SEHNR, CDR2 FQNEAQ (reference sequence). CDR3 region: CASSPVWQGNQPQHF. The CDR3 DNA is TGTGCCAGCAGCCCGGTTTGGCAGGGCAATCAGCCCCAGCATTTT. The full variable domain, rest sourced from reference TRBV7-9 and TRBJ1-5, is DTGVSQNPRHKITKRGQNVTFRCDPISEHNRLYWYRQTLGQGPEFLTYFQNEAQLEKSRLLSDRFSAERPKGSFSTLEIQRTEQGDSAMYLCASSPVWQGNQPQHFGDGTRLSIL.

This clonotype was counted between two and nine times. The chain recombines TRBV20-1 with TRBJ2-5; 10 bases are shared with TRBD2. The CDR3 runs to 16 residues. V lost 1 base to trimming and J lost 3 bases; unmatched junction nucleotides: 8. Germline CDR1 is DFQATT and CDR2 is SNEGSKA (reference sequence). The CDR3 sequence is CSARVRGLAGEETQYF. The CDR3 coding sequence is TGCAGTGCTAGAGTACGGGGGCTAGCGGGAGAAGAGACCCAGTACTTC.

In this sample, this clonotype turned up a few times. The V call is TRBV20-1, the J call TRBJ2-7, with D unresolved. Per the germline V gene, CDR1 is DFQATT and CDR2 is SNEGSKA (reference sequence). The CDR3 is made up of 13 amino acids. The V gene lost 3 bases and the J gene lost 0 bases, with 9 bases spanning the gap. CDR3 sequence reads: CSASGGVSYEQYF. DNA for the CDR3: TGCAGTGCTAGTGGTGGGGTCTCCTACGAGCAGTACTTC.

This clonotype was counted between two and nine times. The CDR3 coding sequence is TGTGCCAGCAGCTTAATGCAGGGCGGTAGGTTCGAGCAGTACTTC. Its protein is CASSLMQGGRFEQYF. The V gene is TRBV7-6, the J gene TRBJ2-7; TRBD1 might be the D (5 bases). The CDR3 contains 15 residues. V was trimmed by 2 bases and J by 6 bases, leaving 17 bases between them. Germline V gives CDR1 SGHVS, CDR2 FNYEAQ.

This clonotype was counted between two and nine times. The chain recombines TRBV7-6 with TRBJ2-7; D possibly uses TRBD1 or TRBD2 (6 bases each). This CDR3 has 15 residues. Germline V CDR1 and CDR2: SGHVS, FNYEAQ. V lost 5 bases and J 3 bases, leaving 17 bases between the germline ends. Here the CDR3 DNA reads TGTGCCAGCAGCCCAGAGGAGGGACAAGTCTACGAGCAGTACTTC. Its protein product is CASSPEEGQVYEQYF.

This chain links TRBV20-1 with TRBJ2-7; D may be TRBD2 (6 bases). Trimming stripped 0 bases from V and 6 bases from J, with 15 bases between. Germline V gene lookup returns CDR1 DFQATT and CDR2 SNEGSKA (reference sequence). There are 14 residues in the CDR3. CDR3 nucleotides: TGCAGTGCTAGAGATGGGCGGGACGGCCTCGAGCAGTACTTC. The encoded protein is CSARDGRDGLEQYF.

This chain uses TRBV7-6 with TRBJ1-6; D gene uncertain. From germline, CDR1 is SGHVS and CDR2 FNYEAQ. Between the trimmed V and J ends, which lost 5 bases and 5 bases, there was a span of 7 bases. The CDR3 consists of 13 residues. The CDR3 DNA is TGTGCCAGCAGCGGCAGGAATAATTCACCCCTCCACTTT. Its translation: CASSGRNNSPLHF.

The chain carries TRBV9 and TRBJ2-2; TRBD2 matches at 7 bases. The CDR3 totals 17 residues. V dropped 7 bases and J dropped 1; count of bases not matched to a gene: 13. The germline V gene has CDR1 SGDLS and CDR2 YYNGEE. CDR3 region: CASSSGGETVNTGELFF. CDR3 sequence (DNA): TGTGCCAGCTCCAGTGGGGGGGAGACAGTGAACACCGGGGAGCTGTTTTTT.

V is TRBV6-1 and J is TRBJ2-7; 7 nucleotides line up with TRBD2. CDR1 and CDR2 (germline): MNHNS, SASEGT. The V gene end was trimmed by 6 bases and the J gene end by 5 bases; junction bases not matched to a gene: 7. There are 13 residues in the CDR3. The CDR3 reads CASREREIDEQYF. CDR3 DNA: TGTGCCAGCAGGGAGCGGGAAATCGACGAGCAGTACTTC.

This clonotype was counted ten times or more. V is TRBV4-1 and J is TRBJ2-1; TRBD2 is a possible D gene (5 bases). This CDR3 spans 12 amino acids. V was clipped by 1 base and J by 8 bases, with 6 bases between them. CDR1 is MGHRA, CDR2 YSYEKL, per germline. DNA of the CDR3: TGCGCCAGCAGCCAAGGAGGGTATGAGCAGTTCTTC. Translation gives CASSQGGYEQFF.

This clonotype appeared a few times. This sequence joins TRBV7-8 and TRBJ2-1; no firm D call. The germline V gene encodes CDR1 SGHVS and CDR2 FQNEAQ. The CDR3 is 13 amino acids. V was cut by 1 base and J by 8 bases, with 9 bases left in between. The CDR3 DNA follows: TGTGCCAGCAGCTTAGGACTTAGGGATGAGCAGTTCTTC. This sequence encodes CASSLGLRDEQFF. The whole variable domain, remainder taken from reference TRBV7-8 and TRBJ2-1, is GAGVSQSPRYKVAKRGQDVALRCDPISGHVSLFWYQQALGQGPEFLTYFQNEAQLDKSGLPSDRFFAERPEGSVSTLKIQRTQQEDSAVYLCASSLGLRDEQFFGPGTRLTVL.

In its sample, this clonotype was seen a few times. The chain joins TRBV4-3 to TRBJ1-5; 9 bases match TRBD1. The CDR3 contains 14 residues. V lost 5 bases, J lost 4 bases, and 3 bases stayed unmatched. CDR1 is LGHNA and CDR2 is YSLEER in the germline V gene. CDR3 bases: TGCGCCAGCAGCGCCGGGACAGGGAATCAGCCCCAGCATTTT. Amino acid sequence: CASSAGTGNQPQHF.

This clonotype was seen more than once but under ten times. The chain carries TRBV20-1 and TRBJ2-1; 8 nucleotides align to TRBD1. CDR3 length: 15 residues. V lost 6 bases and J lost 7; bases outside the gene matches: 14. Germline CDR1 and CDR2: DFQATT and SNEGSKA (reference sequence). The CDR3 sequence is CSAPLPDREINEQFF. The CDR3 DNA follows: TGCAGTGCCCCCCTACCGGACAGGGAAATTAATGAGCAGTTCTTC.

This clonotype was recorded at least ten times. The genes are TRBV29-1 and TRBJ2-4, with 9 nucleotides matching TRBD2. CDR3 length: 13 residues. Trimming took 6 bases from V and 5 from J; bases not matched to a gene: 5. Germline-derived CDR1 and CDR2 are SQVTM and ANQGSEA. The chain's CDR3 is CSVLSGSENIQYF. The DNA for the CDR3 is TGCAGCGTCCTTAGCGGGAGTGAAAACATTCAGTACTTC.

The chain carries TRBV7-9 and TRBJ1-2; D unclear. Germline V gives CDR1 SEHNR, CDR2 FQNEAQ (reference sequence). The ends were cut back, 0 bases at V and 7 bases at J, with 9 bases in the middle. The CDR3 spans 13 residues. The CDR3 DNA follows: TGTGCCAGCAGCTTAGCCCCCTTCGTTGGCTACACCTTC. Amino acid sequence: CASSLAPFVGYTF.

In this sample, this clonotype turned up a few times. This chain joins TRBV28 and TRBJ2-7; 7 bases match TRBD1. The CDR3 loop spans 13 amino acids. Germline CDR1 is MDHEN and CDR2 is SYDVKM. The trim removed 5 bases at V and 7 bases at J, leaving 8 bases unmatched. The CDR3: CASSETGLGEQYF. The CDR3 nucleotides read TGTGCCAGCAGTGAGACAGGGTTAGGAGAGCAGTACTTC.

The chain carries TRBV4-1 and TRBJ1-5, with D hard to call. CDR1 MGHRA and CDR2 YSYEKL come from the germline V gene. Trimming removed 4 bases from V and 4 bases from J, with 14 bases in between. The CDR3 is 15 amino acids. The CDR3 is CASSPKMVGNQPQHF. CDR3 coding DNA: TGCGCCAGCAGCCCAAAGATGGTGGGGAATCAGCCCCAGCATTTT.

V is TRBV11-2 and J is TRBJ2-1; 12 bases match TRBD2. Unmatched junction bases numbered 14, after V lost 0 bases and J lost 2 bases. This CDR3 comprises 21 residues. Germline assignment: CDR1 SGHAT and CDR2 FQNNGV. The CDR3 DNA is TGTGCCAGCAGCTTAGATGGATTGCTAGCGGGGGGGCCCACTACCTACAATGAGCAGTTCTTC. Protein sequence: CASSLDGLLAGGPTTYNEQFF.

The sample holds a few counts of this clonotype. In DNA, the CDR3 is TGTGCCAGCAGTTTGTACGGGACCCCGACTGAAGCTTTCTTT. Its translation: CASSLYGTPTEAFF. This rearrangement joins TRBV12-3 or TRBV12-4 to TRBJ1-1, with a tentative D call TRBD1 (5 bases). V was clipped by 3 bases and J by 5 bases, with 13 bases between them. The CDR3 sequence is 14 residues long.